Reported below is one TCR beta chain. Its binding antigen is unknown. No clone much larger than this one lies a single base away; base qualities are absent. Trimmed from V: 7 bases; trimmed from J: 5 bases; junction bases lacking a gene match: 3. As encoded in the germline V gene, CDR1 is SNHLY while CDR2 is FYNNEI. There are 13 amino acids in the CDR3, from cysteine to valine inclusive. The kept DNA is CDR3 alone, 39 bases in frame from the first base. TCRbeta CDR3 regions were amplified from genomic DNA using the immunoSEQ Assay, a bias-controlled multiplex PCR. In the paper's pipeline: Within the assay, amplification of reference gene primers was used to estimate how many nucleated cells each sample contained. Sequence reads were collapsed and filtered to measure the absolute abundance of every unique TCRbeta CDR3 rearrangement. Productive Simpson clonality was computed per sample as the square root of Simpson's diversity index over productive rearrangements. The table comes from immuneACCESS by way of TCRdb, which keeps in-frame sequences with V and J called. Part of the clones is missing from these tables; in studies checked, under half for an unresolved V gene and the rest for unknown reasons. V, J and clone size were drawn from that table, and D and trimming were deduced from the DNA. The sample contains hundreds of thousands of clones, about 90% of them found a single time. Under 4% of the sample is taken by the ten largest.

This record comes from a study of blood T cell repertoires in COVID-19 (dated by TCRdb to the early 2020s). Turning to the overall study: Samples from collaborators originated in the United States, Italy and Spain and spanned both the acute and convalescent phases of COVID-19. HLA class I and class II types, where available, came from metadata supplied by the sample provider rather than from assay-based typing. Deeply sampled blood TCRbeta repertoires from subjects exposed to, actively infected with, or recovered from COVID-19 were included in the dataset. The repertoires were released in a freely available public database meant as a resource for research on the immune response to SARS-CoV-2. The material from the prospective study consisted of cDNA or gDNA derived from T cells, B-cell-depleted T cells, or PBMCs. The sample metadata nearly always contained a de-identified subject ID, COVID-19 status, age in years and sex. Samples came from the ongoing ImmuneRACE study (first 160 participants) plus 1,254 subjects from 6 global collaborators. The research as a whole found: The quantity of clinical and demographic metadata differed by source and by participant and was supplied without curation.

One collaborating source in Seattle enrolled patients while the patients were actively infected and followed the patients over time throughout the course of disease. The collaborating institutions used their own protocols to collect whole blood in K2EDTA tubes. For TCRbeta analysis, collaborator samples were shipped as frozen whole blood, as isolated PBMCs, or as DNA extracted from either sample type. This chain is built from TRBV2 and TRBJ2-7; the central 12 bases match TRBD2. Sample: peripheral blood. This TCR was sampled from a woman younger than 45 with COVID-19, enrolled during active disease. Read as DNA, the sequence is TGTGCCAGCACCGGACTAGCGGGAAACGAGCAGTACGTC. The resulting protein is CASTGLAGNEQYV.